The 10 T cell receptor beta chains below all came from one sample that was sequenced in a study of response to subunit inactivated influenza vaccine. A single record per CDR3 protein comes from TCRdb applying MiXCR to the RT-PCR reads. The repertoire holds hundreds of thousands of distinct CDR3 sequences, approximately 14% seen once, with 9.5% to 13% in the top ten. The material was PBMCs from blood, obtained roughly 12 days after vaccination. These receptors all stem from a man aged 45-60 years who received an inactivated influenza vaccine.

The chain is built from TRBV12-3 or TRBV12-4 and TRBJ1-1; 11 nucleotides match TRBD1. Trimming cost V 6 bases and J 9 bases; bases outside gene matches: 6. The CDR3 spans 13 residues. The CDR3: CASRSGQGDQAFF. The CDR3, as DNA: TGTGCCAGCAGATCGGGACAGGGGGACCAAGCTTTCTTT.

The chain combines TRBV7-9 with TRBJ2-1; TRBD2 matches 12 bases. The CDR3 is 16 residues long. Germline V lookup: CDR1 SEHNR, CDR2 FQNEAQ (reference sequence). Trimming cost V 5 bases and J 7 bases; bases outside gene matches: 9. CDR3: CASSLGLTSGGNEQFF. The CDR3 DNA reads TGTGCCAGCAGCCTCGGTTTAACTAGCGGGGGGAATGAGCAGTTCTTC. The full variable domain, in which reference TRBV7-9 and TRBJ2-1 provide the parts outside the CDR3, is DTGVSQNPRHKITKRGQNVTFRCDPISEHNRLYWYRQTLGQGPEFLTYFQNEAQLEKSRLLSDRFSAERPKGSFSTLEIQRTEQGDSAMYLCASSLGLTSGGNEQFFGPGTRLTVL.

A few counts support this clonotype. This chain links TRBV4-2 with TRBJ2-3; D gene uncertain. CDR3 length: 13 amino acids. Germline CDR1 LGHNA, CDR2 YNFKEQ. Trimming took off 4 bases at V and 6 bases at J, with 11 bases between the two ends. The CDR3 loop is CASSLGNGDTQYF. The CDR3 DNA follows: TGTGCCAGCAGCCTTGGGAATGGGGATACGCAGTATTTT.

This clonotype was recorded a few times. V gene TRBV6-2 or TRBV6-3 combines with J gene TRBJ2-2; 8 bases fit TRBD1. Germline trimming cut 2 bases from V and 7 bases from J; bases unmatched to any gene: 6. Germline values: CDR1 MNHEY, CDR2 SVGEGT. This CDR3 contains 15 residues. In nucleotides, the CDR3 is TGTGCCAGCAGTTACCTGACAGGGGCTCTCGGGGAGCTGTTTTTT. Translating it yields CASSYLTGALGELFF.

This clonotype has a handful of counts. The CDR3 DNA sequence: TGTGCCAGCAGCGTAGCTCCGGACTCCTACGAGCAGTACTTC. This translates into CASSVAPDSYEQYF. The chain combines TRBV9 with TRBJ2-7; D unresolved. Germline V gene data show CDR1 as SGDLS and CDR2 as YYNGEE. This CDR3 contains 14 residues. Trimming removed 0 bases from V and 0 bases from J, with 7 bases in between.

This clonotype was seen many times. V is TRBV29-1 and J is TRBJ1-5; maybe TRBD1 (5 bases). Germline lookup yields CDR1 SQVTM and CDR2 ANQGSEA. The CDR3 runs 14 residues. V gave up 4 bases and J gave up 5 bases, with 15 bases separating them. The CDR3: CSVGSSGPDQPQHF. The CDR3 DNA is TGCAGCGTTGGAAGTTCGGGGCCGGATCAGCCCCAGCATTTT.

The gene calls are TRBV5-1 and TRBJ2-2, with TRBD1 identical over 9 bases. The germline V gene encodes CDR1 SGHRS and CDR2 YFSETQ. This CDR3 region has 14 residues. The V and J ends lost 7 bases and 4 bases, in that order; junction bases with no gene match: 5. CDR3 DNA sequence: TGCGCCAGCGGTGCGGGACAGGGCACCGGGGAGCTGTTTTTT. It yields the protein CASGAGQGTGELFF. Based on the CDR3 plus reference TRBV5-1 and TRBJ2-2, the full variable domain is KAGVTQTPRYLIKTRGQQVTLSCSPISGHRSVSWYQQTPGQGLQFLFEYFSETQRNKGNFPGRFSGRQFSNSRSEMNVSTLELGDSALYLCASGAGQGTGELFFGEGSRLTVL.

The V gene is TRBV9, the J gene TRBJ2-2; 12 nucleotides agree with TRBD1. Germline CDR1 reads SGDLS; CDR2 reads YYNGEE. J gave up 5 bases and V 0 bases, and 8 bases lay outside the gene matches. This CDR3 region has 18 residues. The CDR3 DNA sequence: TGTGCCAGCAGCGTAGGGCCGGGACAGGGGGCCTGGACCGGGGAGCTGTTTTTT. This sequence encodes CASSVGPGQGAWTGELFF.

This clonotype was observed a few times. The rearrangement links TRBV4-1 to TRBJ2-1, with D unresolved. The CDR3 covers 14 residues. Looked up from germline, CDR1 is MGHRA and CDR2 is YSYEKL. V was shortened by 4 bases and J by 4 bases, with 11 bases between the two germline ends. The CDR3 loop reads CASSPYPEYNEQFF. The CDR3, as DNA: TGCGCCAGCAGCCCATATCCTGAGTACAATGAGCAGTTCTTC.

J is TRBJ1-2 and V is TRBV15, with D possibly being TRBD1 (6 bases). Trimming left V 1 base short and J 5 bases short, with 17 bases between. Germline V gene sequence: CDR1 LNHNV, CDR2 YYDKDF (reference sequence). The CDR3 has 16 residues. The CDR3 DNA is TGTGCCACCAGCAGAGCTGTAAGGGGGACACCTTATGGCTACACCTTC. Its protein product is CATSRAVRGTPYGYTF.